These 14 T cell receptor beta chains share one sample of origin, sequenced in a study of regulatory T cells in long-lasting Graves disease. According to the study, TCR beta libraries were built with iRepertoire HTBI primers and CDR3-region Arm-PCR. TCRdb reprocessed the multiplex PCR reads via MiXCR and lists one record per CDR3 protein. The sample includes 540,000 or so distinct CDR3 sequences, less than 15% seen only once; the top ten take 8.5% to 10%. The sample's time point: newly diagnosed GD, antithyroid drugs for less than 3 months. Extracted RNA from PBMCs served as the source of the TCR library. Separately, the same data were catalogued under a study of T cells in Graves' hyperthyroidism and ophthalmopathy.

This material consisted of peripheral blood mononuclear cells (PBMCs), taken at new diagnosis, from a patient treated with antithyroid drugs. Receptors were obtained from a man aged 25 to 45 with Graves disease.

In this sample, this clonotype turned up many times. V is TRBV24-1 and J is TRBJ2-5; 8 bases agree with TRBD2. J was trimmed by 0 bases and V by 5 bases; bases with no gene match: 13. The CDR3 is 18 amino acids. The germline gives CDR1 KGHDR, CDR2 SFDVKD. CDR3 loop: CATSGGGDSGNHQETQYF. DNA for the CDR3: TGTGCCACCAGTGGGGGGGGGGATAGCGGGAACCACCAAGAGACCCAGTACTTC.

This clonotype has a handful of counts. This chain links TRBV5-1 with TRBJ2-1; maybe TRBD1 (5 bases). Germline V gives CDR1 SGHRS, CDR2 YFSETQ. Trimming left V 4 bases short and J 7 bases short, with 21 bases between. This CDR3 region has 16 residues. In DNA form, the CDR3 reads TGCGCCAGCAGCCCTACTGGGGCCCCCCCTTTTAATGAGCAGTTCTTC. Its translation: CASSPTGAPPFNEQFF.

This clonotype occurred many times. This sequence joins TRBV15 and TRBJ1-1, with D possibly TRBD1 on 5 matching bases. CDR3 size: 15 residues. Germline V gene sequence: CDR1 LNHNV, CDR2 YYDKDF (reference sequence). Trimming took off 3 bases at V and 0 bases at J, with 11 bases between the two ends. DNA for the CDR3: TGTGCCACCAGCAGGAATACAGGTTTGAACACTGAAGCTTTCTTT. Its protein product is CATSRNTGLNTEAFF.

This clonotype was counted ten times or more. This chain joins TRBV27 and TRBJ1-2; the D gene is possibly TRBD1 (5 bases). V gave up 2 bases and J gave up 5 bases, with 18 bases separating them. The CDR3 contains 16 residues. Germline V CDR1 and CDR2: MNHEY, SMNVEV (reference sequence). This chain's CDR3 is CASSLRGTGIFYGYTF. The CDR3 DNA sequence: TGTGCCAGCAGTTTACGAGGGACCGGGATCTTTTATGGCTACACCTTC.

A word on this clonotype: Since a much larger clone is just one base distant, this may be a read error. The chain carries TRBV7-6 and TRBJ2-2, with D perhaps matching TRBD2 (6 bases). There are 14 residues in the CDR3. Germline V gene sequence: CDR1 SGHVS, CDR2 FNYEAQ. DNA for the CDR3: TGTGCCAGCAGCTTAAAGGTGACGGACGGGGGGCTGTTTTTT. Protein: CASSLKVTDGGLFF.

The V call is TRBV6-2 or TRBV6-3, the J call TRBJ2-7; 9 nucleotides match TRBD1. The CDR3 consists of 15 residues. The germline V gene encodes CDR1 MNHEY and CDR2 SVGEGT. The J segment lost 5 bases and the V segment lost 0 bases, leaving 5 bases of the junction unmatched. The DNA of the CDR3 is TGTGCCAGCAGTTACTCGGGACAGGGAGGTAACGAGCAGTACTTC. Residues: CASSYSGQGGNEQYF.

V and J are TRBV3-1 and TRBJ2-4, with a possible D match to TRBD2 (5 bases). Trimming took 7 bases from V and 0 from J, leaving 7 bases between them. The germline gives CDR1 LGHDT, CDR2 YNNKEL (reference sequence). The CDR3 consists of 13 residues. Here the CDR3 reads CASNGLAKNIQYF. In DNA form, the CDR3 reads TGTGCCAGCAACGGACTAGCCAAAAACATTCAGTACTTC.

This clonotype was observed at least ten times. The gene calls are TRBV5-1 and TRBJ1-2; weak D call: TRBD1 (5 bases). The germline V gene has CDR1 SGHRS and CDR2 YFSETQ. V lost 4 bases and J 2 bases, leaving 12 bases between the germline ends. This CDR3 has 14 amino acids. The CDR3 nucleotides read TGCGCCAGCAGCGGGAGGGGAGCGAACTATGGCTACACCTTC. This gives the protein CASSGRGANYGYTF.

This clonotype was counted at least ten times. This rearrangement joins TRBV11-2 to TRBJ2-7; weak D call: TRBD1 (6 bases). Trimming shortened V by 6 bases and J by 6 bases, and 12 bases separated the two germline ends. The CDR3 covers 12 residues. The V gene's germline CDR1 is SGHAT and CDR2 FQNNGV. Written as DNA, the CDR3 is TGTGCCAGCAGAAGGACAGCCTCCGAGCAGTACTTC. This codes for CASRRTASEQYF.

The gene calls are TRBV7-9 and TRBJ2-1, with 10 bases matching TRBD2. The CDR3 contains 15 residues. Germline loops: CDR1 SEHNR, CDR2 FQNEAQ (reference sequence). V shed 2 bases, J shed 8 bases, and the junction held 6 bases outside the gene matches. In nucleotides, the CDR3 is TGTGCCAGCAGCTTAAAGCGGGAGGGCCTGGATGAGCAGTTCTTC. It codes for CASSLKREGLDEQFF. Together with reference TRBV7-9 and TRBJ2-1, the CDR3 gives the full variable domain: DTGVSQNPRHKITKRGQNVTFRCDPISEHNRLYWYRQTLGQGPEFLTYFQNEAQLEKSRLLSDRFSAERPKGSFSTLEIQRTEQGDSAMYLCASSLKREGLDEQFFGPGTRLTVL.

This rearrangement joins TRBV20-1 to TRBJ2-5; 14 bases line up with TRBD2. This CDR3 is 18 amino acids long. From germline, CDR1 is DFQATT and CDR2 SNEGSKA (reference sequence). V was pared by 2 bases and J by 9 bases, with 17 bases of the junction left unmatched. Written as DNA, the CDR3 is TGCAGTGCTAGAATCCCGGGACTAGCGGGAGTAAAAGAGGTGGCCCAGTACTTC. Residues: CSARIPGLAGVKEVAQYF.

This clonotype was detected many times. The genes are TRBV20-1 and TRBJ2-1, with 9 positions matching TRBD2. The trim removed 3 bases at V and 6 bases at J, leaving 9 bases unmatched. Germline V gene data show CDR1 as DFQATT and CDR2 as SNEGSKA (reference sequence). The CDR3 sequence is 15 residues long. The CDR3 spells CSASPPSGRSNEQFF. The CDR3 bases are TGCAGTGCTAGCCCCCCCAGCGGGAGGAGCAATGAGCAGTTCTTC.

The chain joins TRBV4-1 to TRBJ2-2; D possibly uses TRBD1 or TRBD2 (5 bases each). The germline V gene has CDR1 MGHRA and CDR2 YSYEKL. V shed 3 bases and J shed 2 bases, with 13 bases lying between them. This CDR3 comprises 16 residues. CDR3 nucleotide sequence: TGCGCCAGCAGCCAGCAGGGACCCACAAACACCGGGGAGCTGTTTTTT. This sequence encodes CASSQQGPTNTGELFF.

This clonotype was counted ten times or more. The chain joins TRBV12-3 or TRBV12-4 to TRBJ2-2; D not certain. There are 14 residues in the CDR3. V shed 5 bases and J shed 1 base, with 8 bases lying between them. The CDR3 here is CASSPILNTGELFF. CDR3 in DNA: TGTGCCAGCAGTCCGATATTGAACACCGGGGAGCTGTTTTTT.